The entry below gives a single TCR beta chain sequence along with its context. Its target is unknown. This specimen belongs to a study of neurological immune-mediated disorders. Study-level points and caveats: Falling below healthy controls, multiple sclerosis showed the least TCR clonal expansion, while HTLV-1-associated myelopathy showed the most.

One entry per CDR3 protein results from TCRdb running MiXCR on the 5' RACE reads. The profile covers 20,000 to 30,000 distinct CDR3 sequences, with about 13% appearing a single time and less than 15% taken by the ten largest. The unsorted libraries had their origin in 2 million PBMCs stored at -80 C. The receptor's source is an older woman with HTLV-1-associated myelopathy (HAM/TSP). Sequences were obtained from PBMCs.

CDR3 nucleotide sequence: TGCGCCAGCAGCTTGAACGGGGACCCCCTCCAGATAAATACTGAAGCTTTCTTT. Its protein product is CASSLNGDPLQINTEAFF. The V and J genes are TRBV5-1 and TRBJ1-1, with D possibly matching TRBD1 (5 bases). Between the trimmed V and J ends, which lost 1 base and 5 bases, there was a span of 24 bases. Germline V CDR1 and CDR2: SGHRS, YFSETQ. The CDR3 covers 18 residues. Filled out from reference TRBV5-1 and TRBJ1-1, the complete variable domain reads KAGVTQTPRYLIKTRGQQVTLSCSPISGHRSVSWYQQTPGQGLQFLFEYFSETQRNKGNFPGRFSGRQFSNSRSEMNVSTLELGDSALYLCASSLNGDPLQINTEAFFGQGTRLTVV.